The T cell receptor beta chain described here comes from a study of CD8+ T cells in alopecia areata. Study-wide points: Compared with normal scalp, lesional scalp had higher clonality and more expanded CD8+ clones.

Concerning this clone itself: The target antigen is unknown.

After isolation, RNA underwent reverse transcription to generate cDNA as the sequencing template. TCRdb's copy holds only in-frame clones and misses some; the assay was immunoSEQ multiplex PCR. The profile shows 100,000 to 130,000 clones, approximately 60% of them singletons. This CDR3 is 16 amino acids long. Trimming stripped 1 base from V and 6 bases from J, with 18 bases between. Germline CDR1 SEHNR, CDR2 FQNEAQ (reference sequence). The material sequenced was CD8+ T cells sorted from blood. The source of this sequence is a human donor in good health. The chain uses TRBV7-9 and TRBJ1-2; TRBD1 is a possible D gene (6 bases). The CDR3 loop is CASSLDLGTRINGYTF. CDR3 nucleotide sequence: TGTGCCAGCAGCTTAGACCTTGGGACAAGAATTAATGGCTACACCTTC.